Detailed here is one T cell receptor beta chain. Its specificity is not known. TCRdb re-called the 5' RACE reads and shows each CDR3 protein once, DNA omitted. Listed are roughly 15,000 distinct CDR3 sequences; 59% falls within the top ten. The sample is drawn from a study of T cells expressing NK-cell markers. For the study at large: The TCR beta repertoires originated in sorted CD3+CD56+NKG2C+, CD3+CD56+NKG2C- and CD3+CD56-NKG2C+ T cells.

Study findings and constraints: Dominant NKG2C+ clonotypes accounted for about 1.0-7.0% of CD8+ T cells in six donors. Evidence did not settle whether expanded NKG2C+ T cell clones targeted HCMV. These clonotypes additionally ranked first within the CD3+CD56-NKG2C+ fraction of a handful of donors.

The clonotype originates from a man aged 18 to 69 in good health. The sequenced sample was blood T cells: a sorted CD56 or NKG2C T cell subset, CD4+ or CD8+ T cells, or bulk PBMC T cells (not recorded which).

CDR3 sequence reads: CASSPRRVGWELFF. This sequence joins TRBV12-3 or TRBV12-4 and TRBJ2-2. The CDR3 runs to 14 residues.